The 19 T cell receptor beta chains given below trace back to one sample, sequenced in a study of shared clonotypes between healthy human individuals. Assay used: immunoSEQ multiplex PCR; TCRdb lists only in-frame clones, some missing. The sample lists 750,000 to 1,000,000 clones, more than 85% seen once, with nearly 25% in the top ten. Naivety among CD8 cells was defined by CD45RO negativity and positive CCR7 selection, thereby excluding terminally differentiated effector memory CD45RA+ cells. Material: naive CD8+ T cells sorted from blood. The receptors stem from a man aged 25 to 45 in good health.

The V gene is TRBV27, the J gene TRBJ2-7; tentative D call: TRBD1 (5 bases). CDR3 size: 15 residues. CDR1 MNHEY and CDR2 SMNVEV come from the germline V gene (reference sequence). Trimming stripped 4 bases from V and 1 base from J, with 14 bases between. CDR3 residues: CASSYKGLGSYEQYF. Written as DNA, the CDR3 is TGTGCCAGCAGTTACAAGGGGCTCGGATCCTACGAGCAGTACTTC.

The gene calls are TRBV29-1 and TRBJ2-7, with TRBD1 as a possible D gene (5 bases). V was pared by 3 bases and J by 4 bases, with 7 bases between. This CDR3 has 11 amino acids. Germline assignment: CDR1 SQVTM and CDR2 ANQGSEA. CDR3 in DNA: TGCAGCGTTGACGACAGTTACGAGCAGTACTTC. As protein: CSVDDSYEQYF.

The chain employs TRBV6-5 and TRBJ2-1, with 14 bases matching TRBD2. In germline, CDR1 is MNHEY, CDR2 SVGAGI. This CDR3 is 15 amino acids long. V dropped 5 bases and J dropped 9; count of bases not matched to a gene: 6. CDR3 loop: CASSRGLAGASEQFF. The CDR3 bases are TGTGCCAGCAGTCGGGGACTAGCGGGAGCCAGTGAGCAGTTCTTC.

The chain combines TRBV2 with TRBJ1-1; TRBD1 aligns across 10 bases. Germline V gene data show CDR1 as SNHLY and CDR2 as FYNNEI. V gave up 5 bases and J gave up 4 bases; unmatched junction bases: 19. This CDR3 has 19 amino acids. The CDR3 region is CASSPIFQTGGRFSTEAFF. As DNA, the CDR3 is TGTGCCAGCAGTCCAATATTCCAGACAGGGGGCCGGTTCTCCACTGAAGCTTTCTTT.

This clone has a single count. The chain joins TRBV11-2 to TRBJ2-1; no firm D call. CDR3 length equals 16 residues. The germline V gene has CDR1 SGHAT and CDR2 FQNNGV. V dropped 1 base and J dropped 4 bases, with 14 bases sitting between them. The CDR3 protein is CASSLVARVGYNEQFF. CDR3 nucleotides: TGTGCCAGCAGCTTAGTTGCCCGGGTTGGGTACAATGAGCAGTTCTTC.

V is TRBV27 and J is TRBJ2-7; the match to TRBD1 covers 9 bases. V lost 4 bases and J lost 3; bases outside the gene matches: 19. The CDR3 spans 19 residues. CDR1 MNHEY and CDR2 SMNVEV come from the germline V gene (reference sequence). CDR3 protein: CASSSQYADRDRAIYEQYF. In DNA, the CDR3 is TGTGCCAGCAGTTCACAATATGCGGACCGGGACAGGGCTATCTACGAGCAGTACTTC.

CDR3 in DNA: TGCGCCAGCGCCGACAGTTACCAAGAGACCCAGTACTTC. It is translated as CASADSYQETQYF. The chain couples TRBV5-1 to TRBJ2-5, with a tentative D call TRBD1 (5 bases). The CDR3 consists of 13 residues. The V and J ends lost 7 bases and 0 bases respectively, with 10 bases between them. The germline V gene encodes CDR1 SGHRS and CDR2 YFSETQ.

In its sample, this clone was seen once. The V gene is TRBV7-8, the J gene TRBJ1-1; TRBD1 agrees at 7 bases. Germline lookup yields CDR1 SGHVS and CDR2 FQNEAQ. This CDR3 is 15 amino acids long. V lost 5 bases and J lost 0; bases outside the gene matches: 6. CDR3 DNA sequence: TGTGCCAGCAGCCCCGGGACAGACCTGAACACTGAAGCTTTCTTT. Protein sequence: CASSPGTDLNTEAFF.

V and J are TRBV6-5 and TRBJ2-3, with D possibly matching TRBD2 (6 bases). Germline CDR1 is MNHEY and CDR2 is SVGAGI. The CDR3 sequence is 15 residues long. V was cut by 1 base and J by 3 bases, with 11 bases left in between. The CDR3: CASSYYGTATDTQYF. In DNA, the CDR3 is TGTGCCAGCAGTTACTACGGGACTGCGACAGATACGCAGTATTTT.

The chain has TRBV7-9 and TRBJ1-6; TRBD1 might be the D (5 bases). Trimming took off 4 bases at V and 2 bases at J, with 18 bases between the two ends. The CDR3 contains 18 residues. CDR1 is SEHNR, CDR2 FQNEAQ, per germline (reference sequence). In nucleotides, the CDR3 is TGTGCCAGCAGCTCCCGACAGCCTAAACCGCCCTATAATTCACCCCTCCACTTT. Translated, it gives CASSSRQPKPPYNSPLHF.

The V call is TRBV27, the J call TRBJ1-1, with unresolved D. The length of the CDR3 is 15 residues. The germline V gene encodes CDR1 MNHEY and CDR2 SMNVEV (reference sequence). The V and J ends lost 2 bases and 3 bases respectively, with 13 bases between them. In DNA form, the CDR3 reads TGTGCCAGCAGTTTAACCCCGTGGGGTCACACTGAAGCTTTCTTT. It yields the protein CASSLTPWGHTEAFF.

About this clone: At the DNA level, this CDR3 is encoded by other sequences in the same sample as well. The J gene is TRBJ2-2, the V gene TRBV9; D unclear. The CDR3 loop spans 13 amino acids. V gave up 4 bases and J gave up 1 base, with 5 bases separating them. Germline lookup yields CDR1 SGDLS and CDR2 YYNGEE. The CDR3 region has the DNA TGTGCCAGCAGCCCCCAGAACACCGGGGAGCTGTTTTTT. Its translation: CASSPQNTGELFF.

The CDR3 loop is CASQRQGAGGETQYF. As DNA, the CDR3 is TGTGCCAGCCAAAGACAGGGCGCGGGGGGGGAGACCCAGTACTTC. The chain couples TRBV2 to TRBJ2-5, with 9 bases lining up with TRBD2. Looked up from germline, CDR1 is SNHLY and CDR2 is FYNNEI. This CDR3 is built from 15 residues. V lost 8 bases to trimming and J lost 5 bases; unmatched junction nucleotides: 12. Based on the CDR3 plus reference TRBV2 and TRBJ2-5, the full variable domain is EPEVTQTPSHQVTQMGQEVILRCVPISNHLYFYWYRQILGQKVEFLVSFYNNEISEKSEIFDDQFSVERPDGSNFTLKIRSTKLEDSAMYFCASQRQGAGGETQYFGPGTRLLVL.

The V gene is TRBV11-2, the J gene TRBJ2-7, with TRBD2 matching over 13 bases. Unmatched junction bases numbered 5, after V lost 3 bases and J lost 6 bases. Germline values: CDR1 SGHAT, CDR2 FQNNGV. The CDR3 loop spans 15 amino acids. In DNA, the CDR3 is TGTGCCAGCAGCTTCGGGACTAGCGGGATAGGCGAGCAGTACTTC. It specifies CASSFGTSGIGEQYF.

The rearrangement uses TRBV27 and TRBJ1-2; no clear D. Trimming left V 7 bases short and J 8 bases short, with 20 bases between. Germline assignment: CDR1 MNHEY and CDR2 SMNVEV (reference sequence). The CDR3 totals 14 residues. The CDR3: CASNLLGSAGGYTF. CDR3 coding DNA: TGTGCCAGCAACCTACTTGGGAGCGCGGGGGGCTACACCTTC.

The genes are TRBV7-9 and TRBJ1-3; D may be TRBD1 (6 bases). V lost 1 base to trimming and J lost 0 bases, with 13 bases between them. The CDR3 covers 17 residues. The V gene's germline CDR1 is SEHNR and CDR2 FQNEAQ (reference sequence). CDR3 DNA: TGTGCCAGCAGCTTAGGGGGGCCTCCCAGCTCTGGAAACACCATATATTTT. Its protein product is CASSLGGPPSSGNTIYF. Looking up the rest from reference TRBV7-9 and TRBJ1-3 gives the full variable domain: DTGVSQNPRHKITKRGQNVTFRCDPISEHNRLYWYRQTLGQGPEFLTYFQNEAQLEKSRLLSDRFSAERPKGSFSTLEIQRTEQGDSAMYLCASSLGGPPSSGNTIYFGEGSWLTVV.

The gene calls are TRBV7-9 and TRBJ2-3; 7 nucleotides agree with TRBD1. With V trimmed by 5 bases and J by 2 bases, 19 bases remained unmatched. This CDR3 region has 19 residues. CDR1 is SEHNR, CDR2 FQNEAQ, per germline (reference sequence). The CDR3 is CASSTDHSSTGLLTDTQYF. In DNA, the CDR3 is TGTGCCAGCAGCACCGACCATTCCTCGACAGGGTTGCTCACAGATACGCAGTATTTT.

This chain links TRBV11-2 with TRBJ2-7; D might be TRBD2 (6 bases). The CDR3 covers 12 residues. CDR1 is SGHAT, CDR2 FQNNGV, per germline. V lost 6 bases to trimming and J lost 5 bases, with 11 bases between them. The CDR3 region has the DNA TGTGCCAGCAGTCGGGGGAAAAACGAGCAGTACTTC. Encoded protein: CASSRGKNEQYF.

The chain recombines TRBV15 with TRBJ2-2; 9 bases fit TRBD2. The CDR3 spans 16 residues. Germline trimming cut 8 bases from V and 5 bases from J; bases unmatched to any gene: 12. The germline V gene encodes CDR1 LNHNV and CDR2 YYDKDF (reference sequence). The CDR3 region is CATSSSGSLGTGELFF. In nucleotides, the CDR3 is TGTGCCACCTCTAGTAGCGGGAGTCTCGGGACCGGGGAGCTGTTTTTT.